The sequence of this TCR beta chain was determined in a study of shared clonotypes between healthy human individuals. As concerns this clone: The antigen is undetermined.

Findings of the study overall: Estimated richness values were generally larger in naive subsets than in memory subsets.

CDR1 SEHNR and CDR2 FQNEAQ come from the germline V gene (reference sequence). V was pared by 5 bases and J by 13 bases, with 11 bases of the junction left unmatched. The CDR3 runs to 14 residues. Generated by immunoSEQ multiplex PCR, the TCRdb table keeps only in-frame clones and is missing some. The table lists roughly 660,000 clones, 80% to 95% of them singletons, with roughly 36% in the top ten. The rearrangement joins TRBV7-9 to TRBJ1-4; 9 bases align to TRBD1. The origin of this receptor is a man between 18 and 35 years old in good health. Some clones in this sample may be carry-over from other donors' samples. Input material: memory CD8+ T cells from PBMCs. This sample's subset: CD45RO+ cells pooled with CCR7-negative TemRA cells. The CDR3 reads CASSPENRGPGLFF. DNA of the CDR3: TGTGCCAGCAGCCCAGAAAACAGGGGGCCGGGACTGTTTTTT.